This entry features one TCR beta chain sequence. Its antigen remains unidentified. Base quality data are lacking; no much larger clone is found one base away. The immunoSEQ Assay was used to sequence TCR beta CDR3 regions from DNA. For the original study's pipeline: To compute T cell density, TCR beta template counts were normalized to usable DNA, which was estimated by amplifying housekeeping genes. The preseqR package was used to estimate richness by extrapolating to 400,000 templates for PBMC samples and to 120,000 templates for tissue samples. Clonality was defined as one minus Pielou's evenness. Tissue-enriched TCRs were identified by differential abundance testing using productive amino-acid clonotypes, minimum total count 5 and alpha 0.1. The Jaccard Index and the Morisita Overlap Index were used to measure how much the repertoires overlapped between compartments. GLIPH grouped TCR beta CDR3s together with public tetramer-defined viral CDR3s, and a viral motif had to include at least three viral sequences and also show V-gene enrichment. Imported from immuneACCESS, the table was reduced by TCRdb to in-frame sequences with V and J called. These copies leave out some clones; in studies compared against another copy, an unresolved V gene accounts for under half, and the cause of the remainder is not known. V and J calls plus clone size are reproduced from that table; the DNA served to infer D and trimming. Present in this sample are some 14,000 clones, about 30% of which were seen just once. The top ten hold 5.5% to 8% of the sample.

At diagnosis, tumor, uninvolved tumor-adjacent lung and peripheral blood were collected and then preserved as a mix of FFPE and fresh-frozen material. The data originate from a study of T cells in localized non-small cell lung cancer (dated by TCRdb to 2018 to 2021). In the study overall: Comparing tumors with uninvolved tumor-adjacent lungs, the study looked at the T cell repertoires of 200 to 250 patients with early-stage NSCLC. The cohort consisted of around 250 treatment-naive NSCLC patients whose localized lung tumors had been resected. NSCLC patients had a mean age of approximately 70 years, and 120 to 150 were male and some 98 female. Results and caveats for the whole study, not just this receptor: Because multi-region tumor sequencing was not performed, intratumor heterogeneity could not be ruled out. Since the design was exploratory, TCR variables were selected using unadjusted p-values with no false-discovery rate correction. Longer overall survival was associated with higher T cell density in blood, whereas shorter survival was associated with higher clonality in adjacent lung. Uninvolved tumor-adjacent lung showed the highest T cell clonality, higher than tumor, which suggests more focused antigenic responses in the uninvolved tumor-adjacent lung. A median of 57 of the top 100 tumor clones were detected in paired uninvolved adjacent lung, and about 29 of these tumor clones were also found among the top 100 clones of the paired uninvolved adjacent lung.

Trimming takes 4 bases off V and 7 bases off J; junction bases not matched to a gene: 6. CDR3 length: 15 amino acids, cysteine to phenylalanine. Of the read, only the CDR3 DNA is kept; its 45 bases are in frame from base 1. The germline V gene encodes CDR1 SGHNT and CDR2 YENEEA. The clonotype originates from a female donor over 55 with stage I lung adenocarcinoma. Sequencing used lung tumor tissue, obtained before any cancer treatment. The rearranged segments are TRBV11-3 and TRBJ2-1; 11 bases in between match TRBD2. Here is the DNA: TGTGCCAGCAGCTCCCTTGCTAGCGGGAGGAATGAGCAGTTCTTC. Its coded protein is CASSSLASGRNEQFF.